This T cell receptor beta chain was sequenced for a study of response to subunit inactivated influenza vaccine. MiXCR, run by TCRdb on the RT-PCR reads, gives a single entry per CDR3 protein. The profile covers about 480,000 distinct CDR3 sequences, with approximately 11% appearing a single time and approximately 12% taken by the ten largest. The germline V gene has CDR1 MNHNS and CDR2 SASEGT. Trimming removed 7 bases at V and 2 bases at J, with 12 bases between. CDR3 size: 15 residues. This clonotype came up a few times. The specimen was PBMCs from blood, collected about 40 days after vaccination. The V and J genes are TRBV6-1 and TRBJ2-6; weak D call: TRBD1 (6 bases). The receptor comes from a man over 45 who received an inactivated influenza vaccine. The CDR3 loop reads CASIPTGTGANVLTF. The CDR3, as DNA: TGTGCCAGCATCCCAACAGGGACTGGGGCCAACGTCCTGACTTTC.